These 14 T cell receptor beta chains were all obtained from the same sample, sequenced in a study of beta chain features in type 1 diabetes (dated by TCRdb to 2016 to 2018). Receptors were amplified or captured by the immunoSEQ multiplex PCR assay. The High Capacity cDNA Reverse Transcription Kit was used to reverse transcribe all of the isolated RNA, meaning that expressed TCRB transcripts were what got sequenced. TCRdb provides this immuneACCESS table in a form limited to in-frame rearrangements. Some clones are lacking; in checked studies, under half of them reflect an unresolved V gene, and why the rest are absent is not known. The sample table shows 500,000 to 700,000 clones, and roughly a sixth are seen once. The ten largest clones capture under 0.095% of the sample. The sample taken for sequencing was naive CD4+ T cells from blood. Per the publication, the cell subset or site label means: true naive CD4+ T cells. Receptor source: a man between 18 and 35 years old in good health.

This clone was seen only a few times. The rearrangement links TRBV11-2 to TRBJ2-3; D unresolved. Germline CDR1 reads SGHAT; CDR2 reads FQNNGV. V lost 2 bases and J 4 bases, leaving 4 bases between the germline ends. This CDR3 comprises 12 residues. The CDR3 sequence is CASSLWSDTQYF. DNA of the CDR3: TGTGCCAGCAGCTTATGGTCAGATACGCAGTATTTT.

This chain connects TRBV7-9 to TRBJ1-4; D gene ambiguous. The V and J ends lost 3 bases and 0 bases respectively, with 17 bases between them. CDR3 length: 18 residues. Germline lookup yields CDR1 SEHNR and CDR2 FQNEAQ (reference sequence). Here the CDR3 reads CASSFGRNPSATNEKLFF. CDR3 sequence (DNA): TGTGCCAGCAGCTTTGGCAGGAATCCGTCGGCAACTAATGAAAAACTGTTTTTT.

The sample holds many counts of this clone. The V and J genes are TRBV10-3 and TRBJ2-1; D possibly uses TRBD1 or TRBD2 (8 bases each). The CDR3 loop spans 14 amino acids. Germline V gives CDR1 ENHRY, CDR2 SYGVKD. Trimming removed 6 bases from V and 9 bases from J, with 18 bases in between. The CDR3 nucleotides are TGTGCCATCAGGCAGGGGGCCAGCGGGAGTGAGCAGTTCTTC. Translated: CAIRQGASGSEQFF.

In regard to this clone: One junction end does not reproduce the germline sequence, and a read error may be involved. This chain links TRBV7-3 with TRBJ2-1; 7 bases match TRBD2. Germline assignment: CDR1 SGHTA and CDR2 FQGTGA. This CDR3 region has 15 residues. The CDR3 sequence is CASSLTSVVYNEQFF. The CDR3 DNA reads as TGTGCCAGCAGCCTAACTAGCGTTGTATACAATGAGCAGTTCTTC.

The V and J genes are TRBV5-1 and TRBJ2-5; weak D call: TRBD1 (6 bases). CDR3 length equals 14 residues. The germline V gene has CDR1 SGHRS and CDR2 YFSETQ. The V end lost 4 bases, the J end lost 5 bases, and 15 bases lay between the germline ends. The CDR3 protein is CASSLQGSWETQYF. The CDR3 bases are TGCGCCAGCAGCCTACAGGGATCCTGGGAGACCCAGTACTTC.

This clone was observed a handful of times. The rearrangement uses TRBV15 and TRBJ1-6; no firm D call. From germline, CDR1 is LNHNV and CDR2 YYDKDF (reference sequence). The CDR3 is 14 amino acids. V was pared by 4 bases and J by 4 bases, with 8 bases between. The CDR3 sequence: CATSKREYNSPLHF. CDR3 nucleotide sequence: TGTGCCACCAGCAAAAGGGAGTATAATTCACCCCTCCACTTT.

This clone was recorded a few times. V and J are TRBV29-1 and TRBJ2-5; 11 bases are shared with TRBD1. J was trimmed by 5 bases and V by 6 bases; bases with no gene match: 11. Germline loops: CDR1 SQVTM, CDR2 ANQGSEA. The CDR3 runs 15 residues. The CDR3 sequence is CSVPSRTGGRETQYF. CDR3 nucleotide sequence: TGCAGCGTACCGTCCAGGACAGGGGGCCGGGAGACCCAGTACTTC.

For this clone: Germline and junction disagree at one end, which may indicate a read error. The chain has TRBV4-3 and TRBJ2-1; D gene ambiguous. This CDR3 has 9 residues. In germline, CDR1 is LGHNA, CDR2 YSLEER. The CDR3 coding sequence is TGCGCCAGCAGCCAAGATGCCATCTTC. The encoded protein is CASSQDAIF.

This chain uses TRBV7-6 with TRBJ2-1; D possibly matches TRBD1 or TRBD2 (5 bases each). Trimming pared 1 base from V and 6 bases from J, leaving 16 bases between. Germline-derived CDR1 and CDR2 are SGHVS and FNYEAQ. The CDR3 is 16 amino acids. CDR3 nucleotides: TGTGCCAGCAGCTTAGGAGAGGGACGGAGGCCCAATGAGCAGTTCTTC. Amino acids: CASSLGEGRRPNEQFF.

A remark on this clone: Other DNA sequences within the sample encode an identical CDR3. The chain uses TRBV7-9 and TRBJ1-5; TRBD1 is a possible D gene (6 bases). The CDR3 spans 15 residues. The germline V gene encodes CDR1 SEHNR and CDR2 FQNEAQ (reference sequence). Trimming removed 1 base from V and 0 bases from J, with 7 bases in between. DNA for the CDR3: TGTGCCAGCAGCTTAGGGGGGGCTAGCAATCAGCCCCAGCATTTT. It translates to CASSLGGASNQPQHF.

The table lists this clone with a few counts. The chain is built from TRBV29-1 and TRBJ1-2, with D perhaps matching TRBD1 (6 bases). The CDR3 spans 12 residues. V lost 5 bases and J lost 5, with 12 bases in between. Germline V CDR1 and CDR2: SQVTM, ANQGSEA. This CDR3 reads CSVPTGRYGYTF. The CDR3 bases are TGCAGCGTTCCGACAGGAAGATATGGCTACACCTTC.

CDR3 bases: TGCAGCGTTGAGGGCAGGTTGACCACTGAAGCTTTCTTT. Its translation is CSVEGRLTTEAFF. The V call is TRBV29-1, the J call TRBJ1-1; no reliable D call. CDR1 is SQVTM, CDR2 ANQGSEA, per germline. V was shortened by 3 bases and J by 4 bases, with 12 bases between the two germline ends. The CDR3 sequence is 13 residues long.

J is TRBJ2-6 and V is TRBV4-3; D is unclear. The V gene lost 1 base and the J gene lost 4 bases, with 11 bases spanning the gap. The CDR3 runs 16 residues. Germline CDR1 is LGHNA and CDR2 is YSLEER. The CDR3 DNA is TGCGCCAGCAGCCAAGGGGCCTCCCCCGGGGCCAACGTCCTGACTTTC. Translation gives CASSQGASPGANVLTF.

V and J are TRBV7-2 and TRBJ2-1; TRBD1 agrees at 7 bases. V trimming: 5 bases; J trimming: 6 bases; junction bases outside the gene matches: 10. Germline CDR1 and CDR2: SGHTA and FQGNSA. The CDR3 extends over 15 amino acids. CDR3 sequence reads: CASSRQGRTPNEQFF. For the CDR3, the DNA is TGTGCCAGCAGCAGACAGGGCCGGACCCCCAATGAGCAGTTCTTC. Complete variable domain (other parts from reference TRBV7-2 and TRBJ2-1): GAGVSQSPSNKVTEKGKDVELRCDPISGHTALYWYRQSLGQGLEFLIYFQGNSAPDKSGLPSDRFSAERTGGSVSTLTIQRTQQEDSAVYLCASSRQGRTPNEQFFGPGTRLTVL.